This record concerns one TCR beta chain sequence. The antigen is unknown. These data belong to a study of memory CD4+ T cells and cytomegalovirus serostatus. Whole-study context: Healthy Belgian adult donors included under ten CMV-positive and 24 CMV-negative people.

In the authors' methods: After removing out-of-frame reads, 2.3 million or so distinct TCRbeta sequences remained. The assay was immunoSEQ multiplex PCR, and TCRdb's table has in-frame clones only and misses some. That table is the source of V, J and clone size, and D and trimming were worked out from the DNA. Seen here are 46,000 or so clones, roughly 78% observed once, and the top ten hold 0.94%. General observations from the study: Each of 55 to 80 CMV-associated TCRbeta sequences occurred in one to five individuals.

Single viable CD3+CD4+CD8-CD45RO+ cells were sorted as the memory CD4+ T cells. CDR1 is SGHDT and CDR2 is YYEEEE in the germline V gene. The CDR3 loop spans 14 amino acids. V was trimmed by 2 bases and J by 7 bases, leaving 13 bases between them. The clonotype originates from an adult in good health and CMV-seronegative. This chain connects TRBV5-6 to TRBJ1-5; no definite D call. The sample taken for sequencing was memory CD4+ T cells from blood. The CDR3 region has the DNA TGTGCCAGCAGCTTTTGGGAAAACGGGCAGCCCCAGCATTTT. Translating gives CASSFWENGQPQHF.